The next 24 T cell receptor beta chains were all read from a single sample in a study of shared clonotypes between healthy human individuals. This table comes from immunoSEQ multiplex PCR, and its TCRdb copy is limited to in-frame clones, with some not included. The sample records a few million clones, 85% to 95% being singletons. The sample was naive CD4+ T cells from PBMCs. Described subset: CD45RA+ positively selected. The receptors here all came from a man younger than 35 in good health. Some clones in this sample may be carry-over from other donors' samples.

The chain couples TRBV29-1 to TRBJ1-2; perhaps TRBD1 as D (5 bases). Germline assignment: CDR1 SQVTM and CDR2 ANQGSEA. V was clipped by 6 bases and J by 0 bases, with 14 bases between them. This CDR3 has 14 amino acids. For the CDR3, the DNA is TGCAGCGTCGAAACTGGGGGAACTAACTATGGCTACACCTTC. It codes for CSVETGGTNYGYTF.

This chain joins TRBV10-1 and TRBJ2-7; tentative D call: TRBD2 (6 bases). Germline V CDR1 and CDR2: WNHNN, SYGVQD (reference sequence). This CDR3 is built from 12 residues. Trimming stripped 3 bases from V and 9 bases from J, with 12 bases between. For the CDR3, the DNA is TGCGCCAGCAGTGATGGCGGGGAGCCGCAGTACTTC. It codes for CASSDGGEPQYF.

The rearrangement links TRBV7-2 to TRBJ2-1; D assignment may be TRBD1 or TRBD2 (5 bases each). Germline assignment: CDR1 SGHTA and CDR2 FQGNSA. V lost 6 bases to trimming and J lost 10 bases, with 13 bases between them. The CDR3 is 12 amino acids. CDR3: CASSSGWGEQFF. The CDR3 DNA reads TGTGCCAGCAGTTCCGGGTGGGGGGAGCAGTTCTTC.

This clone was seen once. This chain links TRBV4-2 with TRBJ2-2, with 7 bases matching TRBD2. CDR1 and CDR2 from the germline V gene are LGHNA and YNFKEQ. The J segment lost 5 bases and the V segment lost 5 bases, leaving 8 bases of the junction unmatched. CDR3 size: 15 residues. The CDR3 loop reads CASSLDGTTTGELFF. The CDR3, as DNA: TGTGCCAGCAGCTTGGATGGGACTACAACCGGGGAGCTGTTTTTT.

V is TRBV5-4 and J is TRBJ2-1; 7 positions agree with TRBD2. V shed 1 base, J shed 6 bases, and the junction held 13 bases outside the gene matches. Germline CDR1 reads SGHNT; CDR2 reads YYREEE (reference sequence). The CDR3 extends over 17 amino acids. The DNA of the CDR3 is TGTGCCAGCAGCTTGTCCGGGGCGGGAGTATTGGGCAATGAGCAGTTCTTC. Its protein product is CASSLSGAGVLGNEQFF.

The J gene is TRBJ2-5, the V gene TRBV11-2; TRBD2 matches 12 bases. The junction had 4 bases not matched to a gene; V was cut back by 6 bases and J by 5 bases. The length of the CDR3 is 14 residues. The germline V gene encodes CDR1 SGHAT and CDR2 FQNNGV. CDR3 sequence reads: CASRGTSGWETQYF. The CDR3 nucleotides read TGTGCCAGCAGGGGGACTAGCGGGTGGGAGACCCAGTACTTC. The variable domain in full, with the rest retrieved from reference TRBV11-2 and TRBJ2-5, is EAGVAQSPRYKIIEKRQSVAFWCNPISGHATLYWYQQILGQGPKLLIQFQNNGVVDDSQLPKDRFSAERLKGVDSTLKIQPAKLEDSAVYLCASRGTSGWETQYFGPGTRLLVL.

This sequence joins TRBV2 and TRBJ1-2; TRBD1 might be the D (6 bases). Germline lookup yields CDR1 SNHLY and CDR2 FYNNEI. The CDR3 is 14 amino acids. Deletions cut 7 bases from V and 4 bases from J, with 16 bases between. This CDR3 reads CASTAGGQSYGYTF. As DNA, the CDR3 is TGTGCCAGCACCGCCGGGGGGCAGTCCTATGGCTACACCTTC.

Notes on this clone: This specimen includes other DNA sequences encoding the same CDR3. The CDR3 loop reads CASSSPDRGETQYF. CDR3 sequence (DNA): TGCGCCAGCAGCTCGCCGGACAGGGGAGAGACCCAGTACTTC. The V call is TRBV5-1, the J call TRBJ2-5, with 9 positions matching TRBD1. Trimming at V came to 3 bases and at J to 4 bases, leaving 4 bases not matched to a gene. Germline lookup yields CDR1 SGHRS and CDR2 YFSETQ. The CDR3 is made up of 14 amino acids.

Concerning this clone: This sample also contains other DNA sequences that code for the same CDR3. The CDR3 here is CASSLEGRGYGYTF. CDR3 in DNA: TGTGCCAGCAGCTTGGAGGGCAGGGGGTATGGCTACACCTTC. This chain connects TRBV5-6 to TRBJ1-2; 7 positions agree with TRBD1. In germline, CDR1 is SGHDT, CDR2 YYEEEE. This CDR3 is built from 14 residues. Germline trimming cut 0 bases from V and 5 bases from J; bases unmatched to any gene: 4.

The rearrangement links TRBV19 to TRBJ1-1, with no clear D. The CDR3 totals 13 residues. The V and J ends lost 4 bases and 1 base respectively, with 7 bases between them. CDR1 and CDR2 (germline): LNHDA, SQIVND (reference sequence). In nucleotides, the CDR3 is TGTGCCAGTAGTAGCGTTACGAACACTGAAGCTTTCTTT. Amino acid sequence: CASSSVTNTEAFF.

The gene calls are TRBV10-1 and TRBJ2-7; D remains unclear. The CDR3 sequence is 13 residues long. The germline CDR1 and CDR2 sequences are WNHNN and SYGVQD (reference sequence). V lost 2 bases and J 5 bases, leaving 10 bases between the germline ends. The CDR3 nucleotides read TGCGCCAGCAGTGAGAGGTCGGCAAACGAGCAGTACTTC. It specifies CASSERSANEQYF.

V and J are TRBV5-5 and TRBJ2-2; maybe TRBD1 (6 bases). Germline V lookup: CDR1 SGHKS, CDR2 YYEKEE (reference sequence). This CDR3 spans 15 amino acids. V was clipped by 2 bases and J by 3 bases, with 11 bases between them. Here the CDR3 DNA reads TGTGCCAGCAGCTTCCTAGCAGGGGACACCGGGGAGCTGTTTTTT. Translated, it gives CASSFLAGDTGELFF.

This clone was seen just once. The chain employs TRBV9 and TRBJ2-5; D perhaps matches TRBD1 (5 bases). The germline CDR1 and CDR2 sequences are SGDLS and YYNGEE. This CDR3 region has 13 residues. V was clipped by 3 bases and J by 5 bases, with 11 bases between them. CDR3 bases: TGTGCCAGCAGCGCCCGAAAGGGGGAGACCCAGTACTTC. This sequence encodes CASSARKGETQYF.

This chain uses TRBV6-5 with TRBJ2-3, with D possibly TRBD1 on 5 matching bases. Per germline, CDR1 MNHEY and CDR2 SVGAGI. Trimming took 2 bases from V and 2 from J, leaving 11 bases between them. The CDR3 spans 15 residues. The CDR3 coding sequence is TGTGCCAGCAGTTACCGGACACGGCCCACAGATACGCAGTATTTT. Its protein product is CASSYRTRPTDTQYF.

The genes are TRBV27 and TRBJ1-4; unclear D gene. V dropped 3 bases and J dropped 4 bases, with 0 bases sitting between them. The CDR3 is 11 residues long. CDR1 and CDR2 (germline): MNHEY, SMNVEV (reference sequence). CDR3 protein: CASSFNEKLFF. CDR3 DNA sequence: TGTGCCAGCAGTTTTAATGAAAAACTGTTTTTT. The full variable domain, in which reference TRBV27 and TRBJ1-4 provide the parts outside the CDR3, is EAQVTQNPRYLITVTGKKLTVTCSQNMNHEYMSWYRQDPGLGLRQIYYSMNVEVTDKGDVPEGYKVSRKEKRNFPLILESPSPNQTSLYFCASSFNEKLFFGSGTQLSVL.

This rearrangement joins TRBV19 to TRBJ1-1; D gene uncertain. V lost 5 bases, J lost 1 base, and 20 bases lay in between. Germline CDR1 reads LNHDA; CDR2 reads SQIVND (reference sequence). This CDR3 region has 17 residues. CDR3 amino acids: CASSHPRGSERNTEAFF. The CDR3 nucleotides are TGTGCCAGTAGTCATCCTCGCGGGAGTGAGCGGAACACTGAAGCTTTCTTT.

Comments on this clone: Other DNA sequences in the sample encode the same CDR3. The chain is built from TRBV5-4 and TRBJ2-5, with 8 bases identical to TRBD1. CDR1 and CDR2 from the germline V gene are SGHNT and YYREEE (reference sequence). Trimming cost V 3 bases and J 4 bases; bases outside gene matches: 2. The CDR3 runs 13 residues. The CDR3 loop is CASSSGQGETQYF. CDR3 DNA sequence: TGTGCCAGCAGCTCTGGACAGGGAGAGACCCAGTACTTC.

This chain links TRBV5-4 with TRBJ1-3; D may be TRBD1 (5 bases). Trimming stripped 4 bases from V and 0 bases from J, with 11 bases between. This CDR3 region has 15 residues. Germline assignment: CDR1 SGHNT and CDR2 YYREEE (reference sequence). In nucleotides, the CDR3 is TGTGCCAGCAGCCGTTTCGGGACCTCTGGAAACACCATATATTTT. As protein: CASSRFGTSGNTIYF.

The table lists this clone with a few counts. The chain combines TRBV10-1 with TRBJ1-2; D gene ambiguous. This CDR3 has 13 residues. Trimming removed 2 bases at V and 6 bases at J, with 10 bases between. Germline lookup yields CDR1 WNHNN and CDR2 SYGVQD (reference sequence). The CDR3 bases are TGCGCCAGCAGTGAGAGTACCTCCAATGGCTACACCTTC. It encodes CASSESTSNGYTF.

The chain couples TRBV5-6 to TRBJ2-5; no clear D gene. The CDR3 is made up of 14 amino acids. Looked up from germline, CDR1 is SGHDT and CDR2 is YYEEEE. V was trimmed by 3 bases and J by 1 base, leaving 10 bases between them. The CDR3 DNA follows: TGTGCCAGCAGCTCTTGGGTCAGCCAAGAGACCCAGTACTTC. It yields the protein CASSSWVSQETQYF.

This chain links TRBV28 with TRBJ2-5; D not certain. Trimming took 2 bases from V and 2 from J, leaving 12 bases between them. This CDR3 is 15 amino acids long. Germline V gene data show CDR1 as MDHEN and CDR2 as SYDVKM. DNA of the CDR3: TGTGCCAGCAGTTTAAGGGCAGGTCTTCAAGAGACCCAGTACTTC. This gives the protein CASSLRAGLQETQYF.

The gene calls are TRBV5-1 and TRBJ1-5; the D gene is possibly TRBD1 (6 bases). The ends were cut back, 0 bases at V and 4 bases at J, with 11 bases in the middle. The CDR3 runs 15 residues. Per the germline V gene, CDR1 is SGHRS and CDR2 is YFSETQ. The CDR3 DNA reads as TGCGCCAGCAGCTTGGTGGCAGGGGCAAATCAGCCCCAGCATTTT. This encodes CASSLVAGANQPQHF.

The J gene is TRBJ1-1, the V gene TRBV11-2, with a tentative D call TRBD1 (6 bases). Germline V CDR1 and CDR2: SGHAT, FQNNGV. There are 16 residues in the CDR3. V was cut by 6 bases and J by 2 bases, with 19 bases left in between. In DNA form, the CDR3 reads TGTGCCAGCAGTACCCCAGGGGTGAGAATAAACACTGAAGCTTTCTTT. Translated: CASSTPGVRINTEAFF. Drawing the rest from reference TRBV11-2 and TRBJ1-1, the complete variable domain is EAGVAQSPRYKIIEKRQSVAFWCNPISGHATLYWYQQILGQGPKLLIQFQNNGVVDDSQLPKDRFSAERLKGVDSTLKIQPAKLEDSAVYLCASSTPGVRINTEAFFGQGTRLTVV.

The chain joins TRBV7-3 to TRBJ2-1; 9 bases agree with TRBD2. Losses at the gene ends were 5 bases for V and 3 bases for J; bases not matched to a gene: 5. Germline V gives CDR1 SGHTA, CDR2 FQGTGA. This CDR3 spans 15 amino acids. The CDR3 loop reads CASSHKLAGYNEQFF. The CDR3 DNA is TGTGCCAGCAGCCACAAACTAGCGGGCTACAATGAGCAGTTCTTC.